The following is a T cell receptor (beta chain) sequence with its context. This clonotype was counted ten times or more. Its specific antigen is unknown. Base-call qualities are not available, and no considerably larger clone is one nucleotide away. The data were taken from a study of neurological immune-mediated disorders (dated by TCRdb to between 2018 and 2021). General notes on the study: Using UMI-based sequencing, the study compared peripheral blood TCR-beta repertoires from patients with HTLV-I-associated myelopathy (HAM/TSP), patients with multiple sclerosis, and healthy controls. The roughly 110 TCR-beta libraries included longitudinal samples, technical triplicates and paired sorted CD4+ and CD8+ T-cell subsets alongside PBMC samples. The cohort was made up of approximately 65 subjects, consisting of some 14 HAM/TSP patients, about 34 multiple sclerosis patients and approximately 20 healthy controls. Findings and caveats that apply to the study as a whole: TCR clonal expansion was highest in HAM/TSP patients and lowest in MS patients, with MS patients falling below even healthy controls. No identical CDR3 amino acid sequences were found to be shared among expanded clones across subjects, suggesting that TCR-beta repertoires were private in all groups.

cDNA was synthesized by template-switch 5'RACE using a primer carrying a 10-nucleotide random unique molecular identifier by which each TCR transcript was tagged. Each sequencing run produced over 180 million TCR-beta sequences covering 15-18 subjects. The RNeasy kit was used to extract total RNA. The KAPA Real-time Library Amplification kit was used to amplify TCR-beta VDJ regions with primers targeting the TCR constant region and the 5'RACE anchor. Sample indexes and Illumina adaptors were added in a first PCR, after which library yield was increased in a second PCR. After Ampure bead purification, the TCR product of roughly 650 bp was size-selected on a 2% E-gel SizeSelection system. Before pooling, libraries had their quality checked on a Bioanalyzer, their concentration measured with Qubit, and their quantity determined with the Kapa Library Quantification kit. Paired-end 2 x 150 bp sequencing of the libraries was performed on an Illumina HiSeq 2500. To increase sequence diversity, roughly 24-31% phiX was spiked into each library pool. Processing in the source paper ran as follows. The UMI-based MiGEC pipeline processed quality-filtered reads and removed over 90% of raw TCR sequences during error correction. IMGT germline references were used for alignment of VDJ genes, and clonotypes were defined by a unique CDR3 amino acid sequence together with V-J genes. Clonal expansion, Shannon diversity, and CDR3 relatedness (CalcPairwiseDistances, ClusterSamples) were evaluated with VDJtools, and phylogenetic trees were built with CLCbio workbench. Using coefficient-of-variation modelling across technical triplicates, the study counted a clone as expanded if it had at least 8 unique UMIs. In TCRdb, the public reads were trimmed at Q25 with fastp and aligned with MiXCR, with productive beta chains retained. Identical CDR3 proteins give one entry, which carries the most common genes and DNA. TCRdb, not the authors, supplied the V and J calls. The sample includes about 38,000 distinct CDR3 sequences, with under 14% observed a single time. The ten biggest clones cover roughly 3.9% of the sample.

Including the terminal cysteine and phenylalanine, the CDR3 comprises 15 residues. The DNA shown is the 45-base CDR3, in frame from base 1. Trimmed from V: 5 bases; trimmed from J: 6 bases; junction bases lacking a gene match: 14. CDR1 and CDR2 (SGHDT, YYEEEE) derive from the germline V gene. For the sorted-subset TCR libraries, the starting material was about 1 million sorted CD4+ or CD8+ T cells. Peripheral blood underwent Ficoll-Hypaque density gradient centrifugation to isolate PBMCs, which were then cryopreserved in liquid nitrogen. Paired sorted CD4+ and CD8+ subsets came from healthy controls, HAM/TSP patients and MS patients.

The sequence derives from a woman aged 25-40 years with HTLV-1-associated myelopathy (HAM/TSP). The sample consisted of CD4+ T cells from blood. The chain is encoded by TRBV5-6 joined to TRBJ2-7; TRBD1 aligns with 7 central bases. The CDR3 region: CASSFRQGRPSEQYF. The base sequence is TGTGCCAGCAGTTTTAGACAGGGAAGGCCGAGCGAGCAGTACTTC.